This T cell receptor beta chain was sequenced for a study of STAT3 mutations in large granular lymphocyte leukemia. As for the study in general: Roughly half of the longitudinally sequenced T-LGLL patients carried detectable canonical activating STAT3 mutations. Study conclusions and caveats: Variable sampling intervals and differing treatment regimens complicated linking therapy response to TCR clonal burden changes. At least one immunodominant TCR beta clonotype appeared in every T-cell large granular lymphocyte leukemia patient. All newly emerging clones after therapy were STAT3 wild type.

Worth noting for this clone: Antigen: not known.

Each sample's TCRbeta library yielded on average around 42,000 productive templates. Assay used: immunoSEQ multiplex PCR; TCRdb lists only in-frame clones, some missing. The table has some 17,000 clones, 84% seen once. The sequence came from a man aged 45 to 65 with T-cell large granular lymphocyte leukemia. Some clones in this sample may be carry-over from other donors' samples. Sample: peripheral blood mononuclear cells.

The CDR3 spells CASREQGDATDTQYF. CDR3 coding DNA: TGTGCCAGCAGAGAACAGGGAGACGCCACAGATACGCAGTATTTT. The chain joins TRBV5-6 to TRBJ2-3, with D perhaps TRBD1 (6 bases). CDR1 SGHDT and CDR2 YYEEEE come from the germline V gene. CDR3 length: 15 residues. The ends were cut back, 5 bases at V and 2 bases at J, with 15 bases in the middle.